The following is a T cell receptor beta chain sequence with its context. Only in-frame clones appear in the TCRdb table, and some are missing; sequencing was by immunoSEQ multiplex PCR. The sample lists about 250,000 clones, 85% occurring once. This sample was taken from a study of blood T cell repertoires in COVID-19. Whole-study context: T cells, B-cell-depleted T cells, or PBMCs provided the cDNA or gDNA that served as material.

The trim removed 5 bases at V and 3 bases at J, leaving 6 bases unmatched. Germline-derived CDR1 and CDR2 are GTSNPN and SVGIG (reference sequence). This CDR3 contains 13 residues. Across about two dozen US areas, participants ranged in age from 18 to 89 years. Self-reported history from a screening survey and questionnaire set each donor's cohort. The TCR originated in a woman between 45 and 60 years old with acute COVID-19. The sequenced material came from PBMCs or T cells enriched from blood (not recorded which). V gene TRBV30 combines with J gene TRBJ1-1; 7 bases map to TRBD1. Here the CDR3 DNA reads TGTGCCTGGGGCAGGGGGTCGCACACTGAAGCTTTCTTT. Translating gives CAWGRGSHTEAFF.